These 2 T cell receptor beta chains came from one sample sequenced in a study of T cell repertoires in cytomegalovirus infection. TCRdb redid the calling of the reads with MiXCR, one entry per CDR3 protein. The sample records 200,000 to 300,000 distinct CDR3 sequences, approximately 8.3% being singletons. Source material: PBMCs. All receptors come from a human donor in good health (CMV status not recorded). Some clones in this sample may be carry-over from other donors' samples.

This clonotype was seen repeatedly, ten times or more. The DNA of the CDR3 is TGTGCCAGCAGCTTGCGGACAGGGGGCAAAAGGGAGCAGTACTTC. As protein: CASSLRTGGKREQYF. This chain joins TRBV7-2 and TRBJ2-7, with 11 bases fitting TRBD1. This CDR3 has 15 residues. The junction had 8 bases not matched to a gene; V was cut back by 3 bases and J by 7 bases. The germline CDR1 and CDR2 sequences are SGHTA and FQGNSA.

In this sample, this clonotype turned up many times. The chain has TRBV6-6 and TRBJ2-7; the D is unclear. V shed 10 bases and J shed 3 bases, with 13 bases lying between them. The germline CDR1 and CDR2 sequences are MNHNY and SVGAGI (reference sequence). This CDR3 has 12 residues. The CDR3 DNA sequence: TGTGCCACCAAAACACAGAGCTACGAGCAGTACTTC. It yields the protein CATKTQSYEQYF.